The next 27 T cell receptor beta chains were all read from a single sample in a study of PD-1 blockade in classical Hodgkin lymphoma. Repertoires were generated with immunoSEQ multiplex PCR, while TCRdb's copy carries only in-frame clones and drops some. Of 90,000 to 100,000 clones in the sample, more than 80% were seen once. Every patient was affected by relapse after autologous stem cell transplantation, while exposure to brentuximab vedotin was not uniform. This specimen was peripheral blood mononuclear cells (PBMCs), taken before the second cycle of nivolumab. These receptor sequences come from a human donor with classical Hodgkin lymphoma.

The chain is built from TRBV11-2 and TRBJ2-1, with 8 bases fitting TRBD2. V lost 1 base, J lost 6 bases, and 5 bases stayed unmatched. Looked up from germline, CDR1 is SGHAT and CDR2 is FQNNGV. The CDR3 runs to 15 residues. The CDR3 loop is CASSLASGRLNEQFF. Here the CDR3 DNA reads TGTGCCAGCAGCTTAGCTAGCGGGCGCCTCAATGAGCAGTTCTTC.

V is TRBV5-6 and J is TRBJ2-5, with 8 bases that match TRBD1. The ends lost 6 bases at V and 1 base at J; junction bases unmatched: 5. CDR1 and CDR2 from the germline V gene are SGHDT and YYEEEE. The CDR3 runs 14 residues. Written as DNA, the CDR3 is TGTGCCAGCACCCTAACAGGGGGCCAAGAGACCCAGTACTTC. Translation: CASTLTGGQETQYF.

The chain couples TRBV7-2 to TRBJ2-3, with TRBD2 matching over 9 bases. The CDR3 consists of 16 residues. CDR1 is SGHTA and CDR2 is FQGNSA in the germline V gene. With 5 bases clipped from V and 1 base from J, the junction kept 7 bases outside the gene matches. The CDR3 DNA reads TGTGCCAGCAGCATAAATCGACTAGCGGGCACAGATACGCAGTATTTT. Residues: CASSINRLAGTDTQYF.

CDR3 protein: CASSLKTWNTEAFF. The CDR3 coding sequence is TGTGCCAGCAGCTTAAAGACGTGGAACACTGAAGCTTTCTTT. The chain has TRBV7-8 and TRBJ1-1; D call uncertain. V lost 2 bases, J lost 1 base, and 8 bases lay in between. CDR1 and CDR2 from the germline V gene are SGHVS and FQNEAQ. This CDR3 contains 14 residues.

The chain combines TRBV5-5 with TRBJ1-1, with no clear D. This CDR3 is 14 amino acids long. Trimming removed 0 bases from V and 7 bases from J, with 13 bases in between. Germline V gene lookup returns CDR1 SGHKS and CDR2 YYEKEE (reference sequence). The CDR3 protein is CASSLVVGLGEAFF. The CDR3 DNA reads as TGTGCCAGCAGCTTGGTGGTCGGGTTGGGTGAAGCTTTCTTT. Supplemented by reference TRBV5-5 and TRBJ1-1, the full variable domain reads DAGVTQSPTHLIKTRGQQVTLRCSPISGHKSVSWYQQVLGQGPQFIFQYYEKEERGRGNFPDRFSARQFPNYSSELNVNALLLGDSALYLCASSLVVGLGEAFFGQGTRLTVV.

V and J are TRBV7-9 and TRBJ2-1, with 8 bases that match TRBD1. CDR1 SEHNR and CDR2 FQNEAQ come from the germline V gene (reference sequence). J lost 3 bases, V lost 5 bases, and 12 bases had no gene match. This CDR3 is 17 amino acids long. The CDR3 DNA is TGTGCCAGCAGCCCCAGTGTAGGACAGGGCTTCTACAATGAGCAGTTCTTC. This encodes CASSPSVGQGFYNEQFF.

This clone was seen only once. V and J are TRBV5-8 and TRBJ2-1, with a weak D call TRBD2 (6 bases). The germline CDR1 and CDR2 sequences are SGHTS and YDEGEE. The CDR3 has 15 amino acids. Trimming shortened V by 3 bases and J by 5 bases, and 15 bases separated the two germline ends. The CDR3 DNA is TGTGCCAGCAGCTCTCTACTAGCCTGGGACAATGAGCAGTTCTTC. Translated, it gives CASSSLLAWDNEQFF.

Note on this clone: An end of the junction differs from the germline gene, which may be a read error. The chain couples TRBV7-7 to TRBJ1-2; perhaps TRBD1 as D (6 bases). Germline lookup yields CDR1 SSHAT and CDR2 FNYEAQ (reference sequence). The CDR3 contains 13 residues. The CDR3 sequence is CASSIMGGGTLAF. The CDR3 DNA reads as TGTGCCAGCAGCATAATGGGGGGGGGCACCCTTGCCTTC. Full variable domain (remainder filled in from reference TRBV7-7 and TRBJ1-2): GAGVSQSPRYKVTKRGQDVTLRCDPISSHATLYWYQQALGQGPEFLTYFNYEAQPDKSGLPSDRFSAERPEGSISTLTIQRTEQRDSAMYRCASSIMGGGTLAFGSGTRLTVV.

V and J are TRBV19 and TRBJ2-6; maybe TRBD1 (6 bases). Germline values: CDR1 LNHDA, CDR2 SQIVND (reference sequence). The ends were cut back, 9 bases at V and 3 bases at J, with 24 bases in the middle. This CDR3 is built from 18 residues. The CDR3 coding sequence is TGTGCCAGCAAACCGGTAGTCGGGACACTCAGTGGGGCCAACGTCCTGACTTTC. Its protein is CASKPVVGTLSGANVLTF.

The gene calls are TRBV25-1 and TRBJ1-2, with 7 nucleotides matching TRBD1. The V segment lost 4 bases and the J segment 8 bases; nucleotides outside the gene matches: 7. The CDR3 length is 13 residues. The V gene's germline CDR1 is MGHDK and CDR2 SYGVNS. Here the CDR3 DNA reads TGTGCCAGCAGTGTCACAGGGGACGGGGGCTACACCTTC. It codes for CASSVTGDGGYTF.

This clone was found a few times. The CDR3 coding sequence is TGTGCCTGGAGTTTAGCGGCCCAAGAGACCCAGTACTTC. Its translation is CAWSLAAQETQYF. The rearrangement uses TRBV30 and TRBJ2-5; possible D gene TRBD2, 6 bases. Germline V gene lookup returns CDR1 GTSNPN and CDR2 SVGIG (reference sequence). Trimming shortened V by 2 bases and J by 1 base, and 8 bases separated the two germline ends. This CDR3 is built from 13 residues.

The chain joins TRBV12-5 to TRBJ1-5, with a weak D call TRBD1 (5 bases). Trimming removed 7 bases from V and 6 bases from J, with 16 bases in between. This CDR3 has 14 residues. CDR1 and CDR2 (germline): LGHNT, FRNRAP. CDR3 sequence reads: CASAKLSGGQPQHF. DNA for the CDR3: TGTGCTAGTGCCAAACTTTCGGGGGGTCAGCCCCAGCATTTT.

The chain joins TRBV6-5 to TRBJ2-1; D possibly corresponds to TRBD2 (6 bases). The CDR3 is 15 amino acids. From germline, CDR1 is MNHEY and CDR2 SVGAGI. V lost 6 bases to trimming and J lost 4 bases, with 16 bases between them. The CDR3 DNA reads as TGTGCCAGCAGCCCTACTAGCCCACCATACAATGAGCAGTTCTTC. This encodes CASSPTSPPYNEQFF.

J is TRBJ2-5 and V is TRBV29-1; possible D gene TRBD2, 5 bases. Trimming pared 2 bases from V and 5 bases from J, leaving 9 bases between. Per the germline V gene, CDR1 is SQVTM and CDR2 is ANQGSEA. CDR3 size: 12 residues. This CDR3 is CSVELLGETQYF. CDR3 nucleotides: TGCAGCGTTGAACTACTAGGGGAGACCCAGTACTTC.

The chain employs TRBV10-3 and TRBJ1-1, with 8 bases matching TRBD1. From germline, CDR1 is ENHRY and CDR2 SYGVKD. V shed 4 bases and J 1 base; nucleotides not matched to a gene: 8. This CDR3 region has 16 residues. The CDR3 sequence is CAISALRQGQNTEAFF. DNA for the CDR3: TGTGCCATCAGTGCCCTTCGACAGGGGCAGAACACTGAAGCTTTCTTT.

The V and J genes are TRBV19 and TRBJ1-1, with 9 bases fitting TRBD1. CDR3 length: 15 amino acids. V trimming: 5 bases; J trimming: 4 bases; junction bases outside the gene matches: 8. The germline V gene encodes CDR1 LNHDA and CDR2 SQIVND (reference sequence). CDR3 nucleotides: TGTGCCAGTAGTCTCTGGGACAGGGCGGGCACTGAAGCTTTCTTT. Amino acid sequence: CASSLWDRAGTEAFF.

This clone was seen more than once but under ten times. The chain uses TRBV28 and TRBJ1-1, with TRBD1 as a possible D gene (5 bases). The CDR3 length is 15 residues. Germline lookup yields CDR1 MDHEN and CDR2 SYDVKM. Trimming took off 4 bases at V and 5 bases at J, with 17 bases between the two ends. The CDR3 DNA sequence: TGTGCCAGCAGTTCTTACCAGGGTTTGGGGACTGAAGCTTTCTTT. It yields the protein CASSSYQGLGTEAFF.

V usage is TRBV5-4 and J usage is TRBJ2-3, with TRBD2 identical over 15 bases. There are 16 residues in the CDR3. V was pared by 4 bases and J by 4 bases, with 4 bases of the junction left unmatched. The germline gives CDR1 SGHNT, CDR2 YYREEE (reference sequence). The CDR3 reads CASSTGLAGGPDTQYF. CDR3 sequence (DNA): TGTGCCAGCAGCACGGGACTAGCGGGAGGCCCAGATACGCAGTATTTT.

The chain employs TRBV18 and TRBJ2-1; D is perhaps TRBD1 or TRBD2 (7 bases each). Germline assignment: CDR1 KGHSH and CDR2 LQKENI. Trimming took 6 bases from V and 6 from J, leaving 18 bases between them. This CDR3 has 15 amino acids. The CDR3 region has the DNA TGTGCCAGCTCTCGGGACAGTGGGGGGGTCAATGAGCAGTTCTTC. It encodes CASSRDSGGVNEQFF.

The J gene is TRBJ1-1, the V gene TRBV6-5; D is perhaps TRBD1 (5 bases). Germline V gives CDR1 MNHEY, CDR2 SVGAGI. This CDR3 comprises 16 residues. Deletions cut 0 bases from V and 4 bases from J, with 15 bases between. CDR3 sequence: CASSYSSEGLGTEAFF. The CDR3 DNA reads TGTGCCAGCAGTTACTCGTCCGAGGGGCTGGGCACTGAAGCTTTCTTT.

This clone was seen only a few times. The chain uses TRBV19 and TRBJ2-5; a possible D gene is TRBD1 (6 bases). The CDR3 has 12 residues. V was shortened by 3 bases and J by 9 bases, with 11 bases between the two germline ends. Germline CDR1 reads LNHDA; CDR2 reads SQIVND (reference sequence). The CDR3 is CASSIEEGAQYF. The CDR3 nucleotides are TGTGCCAGTAGTATCGAAGAGGGGGCCCAGTACTTC. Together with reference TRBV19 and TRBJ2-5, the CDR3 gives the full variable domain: DGGITQSPKYLFRKEGQNVTLSCEQNLNHDAMYWYRQDPGQGLRLIYYSQIVNDFQKGDIAEGYSVSREKKESFPLTVTSAQKNPTAFYLCASSIEEGAQYFGPGTRLLVL.

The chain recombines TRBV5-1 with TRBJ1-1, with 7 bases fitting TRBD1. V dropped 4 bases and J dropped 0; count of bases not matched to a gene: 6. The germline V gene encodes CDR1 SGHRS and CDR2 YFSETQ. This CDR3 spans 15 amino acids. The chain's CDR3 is CASSKSGQLNTEAFF. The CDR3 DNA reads TGCGCCAGCAGCAAATCGGGACAGTTGAACACTGAAGCTTTCTTT. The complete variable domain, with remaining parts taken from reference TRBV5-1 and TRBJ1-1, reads KAGVTQTPRYLIKTRGQQVTLSCSPISGHRSVSWYQQTPGQGLQFLFEYFSETQRNKGNFPGRFSGRQFSNSRSEMNVSTLELGDSALYLCASSKSGQLNTEAFFGQGTRLTVV.

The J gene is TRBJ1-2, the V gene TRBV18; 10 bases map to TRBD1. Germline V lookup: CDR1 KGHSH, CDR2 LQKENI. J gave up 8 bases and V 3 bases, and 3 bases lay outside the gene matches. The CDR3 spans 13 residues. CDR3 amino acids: CASSPGTGEGYTF. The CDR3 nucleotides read TGTGCCAGCTCACCCGGGACAGGGGAAGGCTACACCTTC.

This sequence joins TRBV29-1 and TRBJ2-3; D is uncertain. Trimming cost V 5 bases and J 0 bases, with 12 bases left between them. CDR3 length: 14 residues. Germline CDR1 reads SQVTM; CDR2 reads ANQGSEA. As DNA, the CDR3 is TGCAGCGTTAGGTACAGAACTAGCACAGATACGCAGTATTTT. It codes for CSVRYRTSTDTQYF.

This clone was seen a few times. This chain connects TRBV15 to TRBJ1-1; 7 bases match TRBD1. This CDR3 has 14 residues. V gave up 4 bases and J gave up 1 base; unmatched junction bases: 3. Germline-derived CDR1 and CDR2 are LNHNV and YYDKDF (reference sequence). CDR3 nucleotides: TGTGCCACCAGCACGGGACAGACGAACACTGAAGCTTTCTTT. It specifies CATSTGQTNTEAFF.

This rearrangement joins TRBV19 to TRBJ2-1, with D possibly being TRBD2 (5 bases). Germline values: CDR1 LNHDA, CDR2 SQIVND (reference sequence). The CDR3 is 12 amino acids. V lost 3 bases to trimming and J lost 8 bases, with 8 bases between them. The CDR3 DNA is TGTGCCAGTAGTATTTCGAGGGATGAGCAGTTCTTC. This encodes CASSISRDEQFF.

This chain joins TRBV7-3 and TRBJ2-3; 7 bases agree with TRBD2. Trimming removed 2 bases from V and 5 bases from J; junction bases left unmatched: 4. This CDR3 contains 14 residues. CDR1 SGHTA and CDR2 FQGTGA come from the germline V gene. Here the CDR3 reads CASSLGLVKDTQYF. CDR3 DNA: TGTGCCAGCAGCTTAGGACTAGTCAAAGATACGCAGTATTTT.